There are many counts of the clone carrying this TCR beta chain. Antigen unknown. The sample belongs to a study of Graves' ophthalmopathy and Graves' hyperthyroidism. Study-wide findings and caveats: Sensitivity reached 85% to 90% and specificity around 81% for a 13-signature model separating ophthalmopathy from stable hyperthyroidism.

The CDR3 loop spans 12 amino acids. V lost 2 bases, J lost 7 bases, and 8 bases lay in between. Amplification of the TCR beta CDR3 regions used RNA transcripts (as template). Scientists carried out first-round RT-PCR using HTBI primers and then a second-round multiplex PCR. TCRdb re-derived calls from the multiplex PCR reads in MiXCR, one entry per CDR3 protein. This table holds 680,000 or so distinct CDR3 sequences, 22% found once. Sequenced material: peripheral blood. The TCR comes from a woman under 30 with stable Graves' hyperthyroidism. Some clones in this sample may be carry-over from other donors' samples. The genes are TRBV12-3 or TRBV12-4 and TRBJ1-2; D is unclear. The CDR3 region is CASSLTIRGYTF. As DNA, the CDR3 is TGTGCCAGCAGTTTAACCATTCGTGGCTACACCTTC.